What follows are 24 T cell receptor beta chains derived from one specimen sequenced in a study of blood T cell repertoires in COVID-19. Clones were sequenced by immunoSEQ multiplex PCR, and TCRdb holds only the in-frame ones, with some missing. The table shows 40,000 to 55,000 clones, with 85% to 90% occurring only once. What was sequenced was peripheral blood. The receptors here all came from a human donor in a cohort sampled during active COVID-19.

The chain carries TRBV13 and TRBJ2-7, with 10 bases identical to TRBD1. The CDR3 is 15 amino acids. Germline V gene sequence: CDR1 PRHDT, CDR2 FYEKMQ (reference sequence). J gave up 7 bases and V 0 bases, and 6 bases lay outside the gene matches. For the CDR3, the DNA is TGTGCCAGCAGCTTAGGGACAGGGGGCACGCGGGAGCAGTACTTC. Translated, it gives CASSLGTGGTREQYF.

This chain joins TRBV30 and TRBJ2-7; 9 bases line up with TRBD1. CDR1 is GTSNPN, CDR2 SVGIG, per germline (reference sequence). The CDR3 consists of 13 residues. J was trimmed by 6 bases and V by 5 bases; bases with no gene match: 8. The chain's CDR3 is CAWDNRGPSEQYF. In nucleotides, the CDR3 is TGTGCCTGGGACAACAGGGGGCCCAGCGAGCAGTACTTC.

This clone appeared a single time. This chain joins TRBV19 and TRBJ1-2; 10 bases are shared with TRBD1. V gave up 3 bases and J gave up 10 bases; unmatched junction bases: 5. The CDR3 extends over 13 amino acids. The germline gives CDR1 LNHDA, CDR2 SQIVND (reference sequence). The CDR3 reads CASSIGTGDDYTF. DNA of the CDR3: TGTGCCAGTAGTATTGGGACAGGGGACGACTACACCTTC.

The chain combines TRBV7-9 with TRBJ2-7; possibly TRBD1 for D (5 bases). Germline CDR1 SEHNR, CDR2 FQNEAQ (reference sequence). CDR3 size: 13 residues. V gave up 5 bases and J gave up 6 bases, with 14 bases separating them. CDR3 protein: CASSPQVYGEQYF. DNA of the CDR3: TGTGCCAGCAGCCCACAGGTGTACGGCGAGCAGTACTTC.

This chain joins TRBV18 and TRBJ1-1; 9 positions match TRBD1. The CDR3 is made up of 16 amino acids. Trimming removed 4 bases from V and 1 base from J; junction bases left unmatched: 7. Germline-derived CDR1 and CDR2 are KGHSH and LQKENI. CDR3 in DNA: TGTGCCAGCTCACAGGGACAGGGTAAGGGGAACACTGAAGCTTTCTTT. Translating gives CASSQGQGKGNTEAFF.

This rearrangement joins TRBV6-5 to TRBJ1-1; 10 bases agree with TRBD1. The J segment lost 5 bases and the V segment lost 5 bases, leaving 2 bases of the junction unmatched. The CDR3 consists of 13 residues. CDR1 is MNHEY and CDR2 is SVGAGI in the germline V gene. For the CDR3, the DNA is TGTGCCAGCAGTCAGGGACAGGGGACTGAAGCTTTCTTT. Translating it yields CASSQGQGTEAFF.

This clone came up once. J is TRBJ2-1 and V is TRBV4-1; the match to TRBD2 covers 8 bases. The CDR3 is made up of 18 amino acids. Trimming removed 1 base from V and 12 bases from J; junction bases left unmatched: 20. Germline CDR1 is MGHRA and CDR2 is YSYEKL. The CDR3 coding sequence is TGCGCCAGCAGCCAAGTTGGGAGCGGGAGAGGGGGTTTAATGGTGCAGTTCTTC. It is translated as CASSQVGSGRGGLMVQFF.

The CDR3, as DNA: TGCGCCAGCAGTTCCTCCGGGACAGGGGGCCCTGGGGATACGCAGTATTTT. Amino acids: CASSSSGTGGPGDTQYF. The genes are TRBV5-1 and TRBJ2-3, with 12 nucleotides matching TRBD1. With V trimmed by 5 bases and J by 6 bases, 13 bases remained unmatched. Looked up from germline, CDR1 is SGHRS and CDR2 is YFSETQ. The CDR3 spans 17 residues.

In this sample, this clone turned up a few times. J is TRBJ2-4 and V is TRBV7-9; 10 nucleotides match TRBD2. The V segment lost 3 bases and the J segment 3 bases; nucleotides outside the gene matches: 5. Germline V gene sequence: CDR1 SEHNR, CDR2 FQNEAQ (reference sequence). This CDR3 region has 16 residues. The CDR3 reads CASSFAGTSDKNIQYF. CDR3 in DNA: TGTGCCAGCAGCTTTGCCGGGACTAGCGACAAAAACATTCAGTACTTC.

The rearrangement uses TRBV11-3 and TRBJ1-1, with 9 bases identical to TRBD1. CDR3 length: 14 amino acids. V lost 11 bases and J lost 7; bases outside the gene matches: 14. Looked up from germline, CDR1 is SGHNT and CDR2 is YENEEA. The CDR3 region has the DNA TGTGCCCTTCCGCACAGGGGGCTTTGTGGTGAAGCTTTCTTT. It translates to CALPHRGLCGEAFF.

The chain combines TRBV30 with TRBJ1-3, with 7 bases that match TRBD1. After removal of 7 bases from V and 2 bases from J, the junction contained 8 bases not matched to a gene. Germline values: CDR1 GTSNPN, CDR2 SVGIG (reference sequence). The CDR3 runs 14 residues. Here the CDR3 DNA reads TGTGCCTCGATCACAGGGGTAGCTGGAAACACCATATATTTT. Residues: CASITGVAGNTIYF.

The chain uses TRBV19 and TRBJ2-2, with D possibly being TRBD1 (6 bases). V shed 6 bases and J shed 9 bases, with 20 bases lying between them. The germline gives CDR1 LNHDA, CDR2 SQIVND (reference sequence). CDR3 length: 15 residues. This CDR3 is CASSHRDNGVRELFF. As DNA, the CDR3 is TGTGCCAGTAGCCACCGGGACAATGGGGTCCGGGAGCTGTTTTTT.

The J gene is TRBJ2-2, the V gene TRBV3-1 (or the pseudogene TRBV3-2); 7 bases agree with TRBD1. With V trimmed by 9 bases and J by 7 bases, 8 bases remained unmatched. The CDR3 extends over 13 amino acids. Germline V gives CDR1 LGHDT, CDR2 YNNKEL (reference sequence). This CDR3 is CASDRARSGELFF. The DNA of the CDR3 is TGTGCCAGTGACAGGGCGAGGAGCGGGGAGCTGTTTTTT.

The chain recombines TRBV5-1 with TRBJ2-2; 10 bases are a match to TRBD2. CDR1 and CDR2 (germline): SGHRS, YFSETQ. The V segment lost 1 base and the J segment 3 bases; nucleotides outside the gene matches: 6. The CDR3 totals 17 residues. CDR3 nucleotide sequence: TGCGCCAGCAGCTTGACTAGCGGGACCCGGGACACCGGGGAGCTGTTTTTT. Translated: CASSLTSGTRDTGELFF.

The chain combines TRBV7-2 with TRBJ2-4; 11 bases are a match to TRBD2. Trimming took 5 bases from V and 2 from J; bases not matched to a gene: 14. The CDR3 contains 19 residues. Germline-derived CDR1 and CDR2 are SGHTA and FQGNSA. CDR3 in amino acids: CASSPRNSGGASTKNIQYF. The CDR3 coding sequence is TGTGCCAGCAGCCCCCGTAATAGCGGGGGGGCCTCGACCAAAAACATTCAGTACTTC.

V usage is TRBV12-1 and J usage is TRBJ2-7; TRBD1 was called by the table and not checked on the DNA. TRBV12-1 is a pseudogene locus. This CDR3 is 16 amino acids long. The CDR3 protein is CASSFFPQGNNYEQYV. CDR3 DNA: TGTGCCAGCAGCTTTTTCCCTCAGGGGAACAACTACGAGCAGTACGTC.

The chain is built from TRBV3-1 (or the pseudogene TRBV3-2) and TRBJ2-3, with TRBD2 matching 15 bases. Germline V gene data show CDR1 as LGHDT and CDR2 as YNNKEL (reference sequence). CDR3 length: 18 residues. V lost 4 bases, J lost 6 bases, and 11 bases stayed unmatched. The DNA of the CDR3 is TGTGCCAGCAGCCCTCCCCCGGGACTAGCGGGAGGAAGGGATACGCAGTATTTT. It codes for CASSPPPGLAGGRDTQYF.

V and J are TRBV11-3 and TRBJ2-5; 11 bases match TRBD2. V lost 4 bases and J lost 1; bases outside the gene matches: 2. The CDR3 is made up of 15 amino acids. Germline-derived CDR1 and CDR2 are SGHNT and YENEEA. The CDR3 coding sequence is TGTGCCAGCAGCTCCGGGACTAGCGGCCAAGAGACCCAGTACTTC. It specifies CASSSGTSGQETQYF.

The chain recombines TRBV11-2 with TRBJ1-5; 8 bases fit TRBD1. Trimming removed 5 bases from V and 5 bases from J; junction bases left unmatched: 5. CDR1 and CDR2 (germline): SGHAT, FQNNGV. CDR3 length: 14 residues. The CDR3 region has the DNA TGTGCCAGCAGCCCTGGACAGGGTTATCAGCCCCAGCATTTT. This translates into CASSPGQGYQPQHF.

As to this clone: An end of the junction does not agree with germline; a read error may underlie this. The chain has TRBV7-7 and TRBJ2-5, with 11 bases matching TRBD2. The germline CDR1 and CDR2 sequences are SSHAT and FNYEAQ (reference sequence). This CDR3 spans 16 amino acids. CDR3 nucleotides: TGTGCTAGCAGCCTCTCTATTAGCGGGGGGGCAGAGACCCAGTACTTC. Translated, it gives CASSLSISGGAETQYF. Full variable domain (rest looked up from reference TRBV7-7 and TRBJ2-5): GAGVSQSPRYKVTKRGQDVTLRCDPISSHATLYWYQQALGQGPEFLTYFNYEAQPDKSGLPSDRFSAERPEGSISTLTIQRTEQRDSAMYRCASSLSISGGAETQYFGPGTRLLVL.

This clone is a singleton in its sample. This chain links TRBV10-2 with TRBJ2-1; 15 nucleotides agree with TRBD2. The CDR3 is 17 amino acids. V lost 5 bases and J lost 9; bases outside the gene matches: 11. Germline V gene sequence: CDR1 WSHSY, CDR2 SAAADI. DNA for the CDR3: TGCGCCAGCAGTTTTTCCTCCGGGACTAGCGGGGGGAGTGAGCAGTTCTTC. Its translation: CASSFSSGTSGGSEQFF.

Here the CDR3 DNA reads TGTGCCAGCAGCTTGGGGGGTGTTAGCGGGAGGACAGATACGCAGTATTTT. The encoded protein is CASSLGGVSGRTDTQYF. This rearrangement joins TRBV11-3 to TRBJ2-3; 10 bases fit TRBD2. This CDR3 comprises 17 residues. Germline CDR1 is SGHNT and CDR2 is YENEEA. The V and J ends lost 3 bases and 3 bases, in that order; junction bases with no gene match: 9.

This clone was detected only a few times. The V gene is TRBV7-2, the J gene TRBJ2-1; 9 bases map to TRBD2. After removal of 5 bases from V and 9 bases from J, the junction contained 11 bases not matched to a gene. The CDR3 runs 15 residues. Germline V gene lookup returns CDR1 SGHTA and CDR2 FQGNSA. CDR3 nucleotides: TGTGCCAGCAGCCCACAGACTAGCGGACTTGGTGAGCAGTTCTTC. Its protein is CASSPQTSGLGEQFF. Drawing the rest from reference TRBV7-2 and TRBJ2-1, the complete variable domain is GAGVSQSPSNKVTEKGKDVELRCDPISGHTALYWYRQSLGQGLEFLIYFQGNSAPDKSGLPSDRFSAERTGGSVSTLTIQRTQQEDSAVYLCASSPQTSGLGEQFFGPGTRLTVL.

V usage is TRBV29-1 and J usage is TRBJ2-1, with D possibly matching TRBD2 (6 bases). Germline V CDR1 and CDR2: SQVTM, ANQGSEA. V lost 3 bases to trimming and J lost 9 bases, with 18 bases between them. This CDR3 contains 14 residues. For the CDR3, the DNA is TGCAGCGTTGAGGAGCGGGTGCCGAGCGGTGAGCAGTTCTTC. It codes for CSVEERVPSGEQFF.